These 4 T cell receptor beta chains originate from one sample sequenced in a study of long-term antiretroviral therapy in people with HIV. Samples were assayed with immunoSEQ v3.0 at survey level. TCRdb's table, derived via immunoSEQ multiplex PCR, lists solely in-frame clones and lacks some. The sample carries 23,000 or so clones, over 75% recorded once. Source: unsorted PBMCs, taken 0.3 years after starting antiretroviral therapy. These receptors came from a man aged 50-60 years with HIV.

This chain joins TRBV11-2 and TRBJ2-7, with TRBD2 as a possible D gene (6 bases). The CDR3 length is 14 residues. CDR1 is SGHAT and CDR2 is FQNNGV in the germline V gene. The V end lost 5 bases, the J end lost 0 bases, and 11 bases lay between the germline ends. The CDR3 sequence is CASSRDGSSYEQYF. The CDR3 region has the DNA TGTGCCAGCAGCCGGGACGGGAGCTCCTACGAGCAGTACTTC. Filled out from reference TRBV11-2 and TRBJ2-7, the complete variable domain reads EAGVAQSPRYKIIEKRQSVAFWCNPISGHATLYWYQQILGQGPKLLIQFQNNGVVDDSQLPKDRFSAERLKGVDSTLKIQPAKLEDSAVYLCASSRDGSSYEQYFGPGTRLTVT.

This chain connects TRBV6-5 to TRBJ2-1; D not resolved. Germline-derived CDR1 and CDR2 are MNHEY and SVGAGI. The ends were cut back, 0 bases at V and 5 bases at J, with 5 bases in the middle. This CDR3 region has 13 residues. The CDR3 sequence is CASSYSLNNEQFF. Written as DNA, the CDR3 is TGTGCCAGCAGTTACTCACTTAACAATGAGCAGTTCTTC.

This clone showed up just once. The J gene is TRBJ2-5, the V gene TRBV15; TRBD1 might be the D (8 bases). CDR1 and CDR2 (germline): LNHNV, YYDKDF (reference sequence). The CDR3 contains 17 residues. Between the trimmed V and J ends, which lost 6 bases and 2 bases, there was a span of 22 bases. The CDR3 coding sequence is TGTGCCACCAGTGAACCCATAGGACAGGGAGGGCAAGAGACCCAGTACTTC. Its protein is CATSEPIGQGGQETQYF.

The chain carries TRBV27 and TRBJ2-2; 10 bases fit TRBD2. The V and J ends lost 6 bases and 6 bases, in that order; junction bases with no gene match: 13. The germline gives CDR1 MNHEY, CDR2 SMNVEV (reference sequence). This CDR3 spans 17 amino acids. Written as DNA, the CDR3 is TGTGCCAGCAGCATACTAGCGGGGCCAATGGGAGCCGGGGAGCTGTTTTTT. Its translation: CASSILAGPMGAGELFF.